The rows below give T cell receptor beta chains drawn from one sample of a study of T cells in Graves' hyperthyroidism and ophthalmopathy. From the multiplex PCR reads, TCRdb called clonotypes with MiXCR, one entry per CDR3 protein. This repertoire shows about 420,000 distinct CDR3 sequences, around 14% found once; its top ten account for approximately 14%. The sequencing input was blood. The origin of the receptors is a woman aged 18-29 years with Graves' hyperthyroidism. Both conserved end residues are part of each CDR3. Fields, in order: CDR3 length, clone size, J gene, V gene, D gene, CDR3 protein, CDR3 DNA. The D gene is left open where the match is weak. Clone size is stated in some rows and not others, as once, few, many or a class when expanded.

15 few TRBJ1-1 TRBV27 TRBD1 CASSTWTGRHTEAFF TGTGCCAGCAGTACCTGGACAGGGAGGCACACTGAAGCTTTCTTT
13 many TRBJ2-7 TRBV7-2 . CASSSTTLGRQYF TGTGCCAGCAGCTCGACCACCCTAGGAAGGCAGTACTTC
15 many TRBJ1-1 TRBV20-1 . CSARWRNYMNTEAFF TGCAGTGCTAGATGGCGGAACTACATGAACACTGAAGCTTTCTTT
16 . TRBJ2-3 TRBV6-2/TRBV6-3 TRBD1 CASSPGTGGVTDTQYF TGTGCCAGCAGCCCCGGGACAGGGGGAGTGACAGATACGCAGTATTTT
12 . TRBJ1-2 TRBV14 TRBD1 CASRSSGGGYTF TGTGCCAGCAGGTCATCAGGGGGCGGCTACACCTTC
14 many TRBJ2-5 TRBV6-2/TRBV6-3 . CASSLAPEGETQYF TGTGCCAGCAGTTTAGCGCCGGAGGGAGAGACCCAGTACTTC
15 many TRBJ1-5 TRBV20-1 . CSAPHLNTINQPQHF TGCAGTGCCCCACACCTAAACACAATCAATCAGCCCCAGCATTTT
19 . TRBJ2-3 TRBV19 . CASRPRVNPTTQVTDTQYF TGTGCCAGTAGACCCCGTGTTAACCCGACTACCCAAGTCACAGATACGCAGTATTTT
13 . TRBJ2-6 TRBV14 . CASRNGRANVLTF TGTGCCAGCAGGAACGGGAGGGCCAACGTCCTGACTTTC
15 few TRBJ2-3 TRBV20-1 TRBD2 CSASFGLAGGNTQYF TGCAGTGCTAGCTTCGGACTAGCGGGAGGGAATACGCAGTATTTT
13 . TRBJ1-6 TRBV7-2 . CASSLTVNSPLHF TGTGCCAGCAGCTTAACGGTTAATTCACCCCTCCACTTT
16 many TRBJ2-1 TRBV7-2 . CASSPRGGGIVGEQFF TGTGCCAGCAGCCCCCGTGGAGGGGGCATCGTAGGGGAGCAGTTCTTC
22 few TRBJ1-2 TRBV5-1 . CASSLGTEWVAFPTAPLHGYTF TGCGCCAGCAGCTTGGGAACGGAGTGGGTGGCTTTCCCCACGGCTCCACTTCATGGCTACACCTTC
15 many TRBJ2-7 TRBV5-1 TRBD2 CASSLGLAPSYEQYF TGCGCCAGCAGCTTGGGACTAGCGCCTTCCTACGAGCAGTACTTC
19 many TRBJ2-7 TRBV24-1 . CATSDSYPTGTGGVYEQYF TGTGCCACCAGTGATTCCTATCCTACGGGAACTGGGGGCGTCTACGAGCAGTACTTC
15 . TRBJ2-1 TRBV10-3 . CAISESKGFNNERFF TGTGCCATCAGTGAGTCGAAGGGCTTCAACAATGAGCGGTTCTTC
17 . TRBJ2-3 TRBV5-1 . CASSLDLRGGGTDTQYF TGCGCCAGCAGCTTGGATCTCAGGGGGGGCGGCACAGATACGCAGTATTTT
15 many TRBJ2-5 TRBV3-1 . CASSQDSGPLETQYF TGTGCCAGCAGCCAAGATAGCGGACCTCTGGAGACCCAGTACTTC
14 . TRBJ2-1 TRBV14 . CASSQGARYNEQFF TGTGCCAGCAGCCAAGGGGCTAGGTACAATGAGCAGTTCTTC
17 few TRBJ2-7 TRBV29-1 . CSVEARVGGPYSYEQYF TGCAGCGTTGAAGCTCGCGTGGGGGGCCCCTACTCCTACGAGCAGTACTTC
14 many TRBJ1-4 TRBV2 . CATKPGSMGEKLFF TGTGCCACCAAGCCGGGGTCCATGGGGGAAAAACTGTTTTTT
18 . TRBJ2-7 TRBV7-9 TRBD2 CTSSGGAGGQLRSYEQYF TGTACCAGCAGTGGGGGCGCGGGGGGCCAGCTGCGCTCCTACGAGCAGTACTTC
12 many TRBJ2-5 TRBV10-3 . CAIGSRQETQYF TGTGCCATCGGGTCAAGACAAGAGACCCAGTACTTC
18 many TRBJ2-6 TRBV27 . CASSRWGGVATGANVLTF TGTGCCAGCAGCCGCTGGGGTGGTGTCGCGACGGGGGCCAACGTCCTGACTTTC
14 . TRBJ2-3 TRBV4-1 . CASSQAPGGDTQYF TGCGCCAGCAGCCAAGCTCCTGGAGGAGATACGCAGTATTTT
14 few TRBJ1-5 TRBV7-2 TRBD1 CASRKTGSNQPQHF TGTGCCAGCAGGAAGACAGGGAGTAATCAGCCCCAGCATTTT